The rows below give T cell receptor beta chains drawn from one sample of a study of T cells in Graves' hyperthyroidism and ophthalmopathy. TCRdb reprocessed the multiplex PCR reads with MiXCR, giving one entry per CDR3 protein. In the table there are 650,000 to 700,000 distinct CDR3 sequences, about 18% of which are singletons. Specimen: blood. These receptor sequences come from a man in his fifties or sixties with Graves' hyperthyroidism. The CDR3 runs from the conserved cysteine through the conserved F or W. A D gene is named only where the DNA matches it firmly. Size tells how often a clone was seen (once, few, many) or the class of an expanded clone, and some rows leave it out.

clone_size: -
d_call: TRBD2
j_call: TRBJ2-2
v_call: TRBV10-2
cdr3_nt: TGCACCAGCAGTTGGGGACTAGCGGGGGAGGACGGGGAGCTGTTTTTT
cdr3_aa: CTSSWGLAGEDGELFF

clone_size: many
d_call: -
j_call: TRBJ2-5
v_call: TRBV3-1
cdr3_nt: TGTGCCAGCAGCCAAGATTGGGGTGCGGAGACCCAGTACTTC
cdr3_aa: CASSQDWGAETQYF

clone_size: many
d_call: TRBD2
j_call: TRBJ2-7
v_call: TRBV10-3
cdr3_nt: TGTGCCATCAGTGATCTAGCGGAGGACTACGAGCAGTACTTC
cdr3_aa: CAISDLAEDYEQYF

clone_size: -
d_call: TRBD2
j_call: TRBJ2-7
v_call: TRBV6-2/TRBV6-3
cdr3_nt: TGTGCCAGCAGATTTAGCGGGAGTCGCTACGAGCAGTACTTC
cdr3_aa: CASRFSGSRYEQYF

clone_size: -
d_call: -
j_call: TRBJ1-2
v_call: TRBV19
cdr3_nt: TGTGCCAGTAGCCCACCCGGGTCAGGGCGAGGCTACACCTTC
cdr3_aa: CASSPPGSGRGYTF

clone_size: many
d_call: -
j_call: TRBJ2-1
v_call: TRBV7-9
cdr3_nt: TGTGCCAGCAGGCCTCGAGAGAGTAGCTCCTACAATGAGCAGTTCTTC
cdr3_aa: CASRPRESSSYNEQFF

clone_size: -
d_call: TRBD1
j_call: TRBJ2-1
v_call: TRBV24-1
cdr3_nt: TGTGCCACCAGTGACCACCCCGACAGGGGGGAACAGTTCTTC
cdr3_aa: CATSDHPDRGEQFF

clone_size: many
d_call: -
j_call: TRBJ1-2
v_call: TRBV15
cdr3_nt: TGTGCCACCAGCAGAGATCGGAGGGGGGACTATGGCTACACCTTC
cdr3_aa: CATSRDRRGDYGYTF

clone_size: -
d_call: -
j_call: TRBJ2-7
v_call: TRBV20-1
cdr3_nt: TGCAGTGCTATAGGAGCGGATAACTACGAGCAGTACTTC
cdr3_aa: CSAIGADNYEQYF

clone_size: many
d_call: -
j_call: TRBJ1-1
v_call: TRBV11-2
cdr3_nt: TGTGCCAGCAGCTATAGAGGGGTACGAAGAACTGAAGCTTTCTTT
cdr3_aa: CASSYRGVRRTEAFF

clone_size: many
d_call: -
j_call: TRBJ2-3
v_call: TRBV28
cdr3_nt: TGTGCCAGCACCCCCCCAGGGACACAAACGTTTACTAGCACAGATACGCAGTATTTT
cdr3_aa: CASTPPGTQTFTSTDTQYF

clone_size: many
d_call: TRBD1
j_call: TRBJ2-7
v_call: TRBV2
cdr3_nt: TGTGCCAGTCAGGGAAGACAGGGCTTGGGATACTACGAGCAGTACTTC
cdr3_aa: CASQGRQGLGYYEQYF

clone_size: -
d_call: -
j_call: TRBJ2-3
v_call: TRBV6-2/TRBV6-3
cdr3_nt: TGTGCCAGCAGTTCCCTAGCAGACCGCACAGATACGCAGTATTTT
cdr3_aa: CASSSLADRTDTQYF

clone_size: few
d_call: -
j_call: TRBJ2-1
v_call: TRBV7-9
cdr3_nt: TGTGCCAGCACCCCCCTCGATGAGCAGTTCTTC
cdr3_aa: CASTPLDEQFF

clone_size: many
d_call: TRBD1
j_call: TRBJ1-5
v_call: TRBV28
cdr3_nt: TGTGCCAGCAGCTCCCTACAGGGGGCGGTTTATCAGCCCCAGCATTTT
cdr3_aa: CASSSLQGAVYQPQHF

clone_size: -
d_call: -
j_call: TRBJ1-1
v_call: TRBV6-2/TRBV6-3
cdr3_nt: TGTGCCAGCAGTTACTCGGGTTTGGGCGCCAGGAACACTGAAGCTTTCTTT
cdr3_aa: CASSYSGLGARNTEAFF

clone_size: -
d_call: -
j_call: TRBJ2-6
v_call: TRBV30
cdr3_nt: TGTGCCTGGAGTATGGGCTTGGGTGGGGCCAACGTCCTGACTTTC
cdr3_aa: CAWSMGLGGANVLTF

clone_size: -
d_call: TRBD1
j_call: TRBJ2-7
v_call: TRBV29-1
cdr3_nt: TGCAGCACCCACCCCGGGACAGGGGCCTACGAGCAGTACTTC
cdr3_aa: CSTHPGTGAYEQYF

clone_size: few
d_call: TRBD2
j_call: TRBJ2-7
v_call: TRBV5-1
cdr3_nt: TGCGCCAGCAGCCCTCCCGGGACTAGCGGCGCCCGGGGCGAGCAGTACTTC
cdr3_aa: CASSPPGTSGARGEQYF

clone_size: many
d_call: TRBD1
j_call: TRBJ2-1
v_call: TRBV7-8
cdr3_nt: TGTGCCAGCAGCTTACGGGACAGCTCCTACAATGAGCAGTTCTTC
cdr3_aa: CASSLRDSSYNEQFF

clone_size: few
d_call: -
j_call: TRBJ1-1
v_call: TRBV2
cdr3_nt: TGTGCCAGCAGTCCTGGGGCAGGGAGGACTGAAGCTTTCTTT
cdr3_aa: CASSPGAGRTEAFF

clone_size: few
d_call: -
j_call: TRBJ1-6
v_call: TRBV3-1
cdr3_nt: TGTGCCAGCAGCCTATCCGCAAAGACCGCGTATAATTCACCCCTCCACTTT
cdr3_aa: CASSLSAKTAYNSPLHF

clone_size: many
d_call: -
j_call: TRBJ2-1
v_call: TRBV27
cdr3_nt: TGTGCCAGCAGTTTACTGGCGGGCAATGAGCAGTTCTTC
cdr3_aa: CASSLLAGNEQFF

clone_size: many
d_call: -
j_call: TRBJ2-3
v_call: TRBV6-1
cdr3_nt: TGTGCCAGCAGTGTAGGGCAGGACTTGGCAGATACGCAGTATTTT
cdr3_aa: CASSVGQDLADTQYF

clone_size: many
d_call: TRBD1
j_call: TRBJ1-2
v_call: TRBV12-3/TRBV12-4
cdr3_nt: TGTGCCAGCAGTCTCCGGGACAGTTTAAACTATGGCTACACCTTC
cdr3_aa: CASSLRDSLNYGYTF

clone_size: many
d_call: TRBD1
j_call: TRBJ1-2
v_call: TRBV11-2
cdr3_nt: TGTGCCAGCAGCCTCGGACAGGGGGGCTACACCTTC
cdr3_aa: CASSLGQGGYTF

clone_size: many
d_call: -
j_call: TRBJ2-1
v_call: TRBV20-1
cdr3_nt: TGCAGTGAATACTCTTCAGCAGGAACCTCCTCCTACAATGAGCAGTTCTTC
cdr3_aa: CSEYSSAGTSSYNEQFF

clone_size: many
d_call: -
j_call: TRBJ1-1
v_call: TRBV30
cdr3_nt: TGTGCCTGGAGGTTTAAGAACACTGAAGCTTTCTTT
cdr3_aa: CAWRFKNTEAFF

clone_size: many
d_call: -
j_call: TRBJ2-5
v_call: TRBV7-2
cdr3_nt: TGTGCCAGCAGCTTATTCGGCAAGAAAGAGACCCAGTACTTC
cdr3_aa: CASSLFGKKETQYF

clone_size: few
d_call: -
j_call: TRBJ2-4
v_call: TRBV25-1
cdr3_nt: TGTGCCAGCAGTGCACAGGGTTTTGGGTTAAACATTCAGTACTTC
cdr3_aa: CASSAQGFGLNIQYF

clone_size: few
d_call: TRBD1
j_call: TRBJ2-1
v_call: TRBV5-1
cdr3_nt: TGCGCCAGCAGCCCGACAGGGATGGGGAACAATGAGCAGTTCTTC
cdr3_aa: CASSPTGMGNNEQFF

clone_size: few
d_call: -
j_call: TRBJ2-3
v_call: TRBV20-1
cdr3_nt: TGCAGTGGCATAGGGGGGGAGCCCACAGATACGCAGTATTTT
cdr3_aa: CSGIGGEPTDTQYF

clone_size: -
d_call: -
j_call: TRBJ1-3
v_call: TRBV29-1
cdr3_nt: TGCAGCGTTCAGGGCTACTCTGGAAACACCATATATTTT
cdr3_aa: CSVQGYSGNTIYF

clone_size: -
d_call: -
j_call: TRBJ1-3
v_call: TRBV20-1
cdr3_nt: TGCAGTGCTATCCGGCGGGGAACCTCTGGAAACACCATATATTTT
cdr3_aa: CSAIRRGTSGNTIYF

clone_size: many
d_call: TRBD2
j_call: TRBJ2-3
v_call: TRBV24-1
cdr3_nt: TGTGCCACCAGTGTGCGGGAGTCTCTCACAGATACGCAGTATTTT
cdr3_aa: CATSVRESLTDTQYF

clone_size: -
d_call: TRBD1
j_call: TRBJ2-7
v_call: TRBV29-1
cdr3_nt: TGCAGCGTTCGGCCCAGGGGGTACGAGCAGTACTTC
cdr3_aa: CSVRPRGYEQYF

clone_size: few
d_call: TRBD1
j_call: TRBJ2-7
v_call: TRBV5-1
cdr3_nt: TGCGCCAGCAGCAAAGGACAGGGGGAATTATTCGAGCAGTACTTC
cdr3_aa: CASSKGQGELFEQYF

clone_size: many
d_call: -
j_call: TRBJ2-3
v_call: TRBV11-2
cdr3_nt: TGTGCCAGCAGACTAGTCGGGGGGCGCGGTGAAAGCGGACTCCGCACAGATACGCAGTATTTT
cdr3_aa: CASRLVGGRGESGLRTDTQYF

clone_size: -
d_call: -
j_call: TRBJ2-2
v_call: TRBV12-3/TRBV12-4
cdr3_nt: TGTGCCAGCAGACTCGACAGGAACACCGGGGAGCTGTTTTTT
cdr3_aa: CASRLDRNTGELFF

clone_size: -
d_call: TRBD2
j_call: TRBJ2-4
v_call: TRBV27
cdr3_nt: TGTGCCAGCAGCAAAACTAGCGGGGGCGCCAAAAACATTCAGTACTTC
cdr3_aa: CASSKTSGGAKNIQYF

clone_size: many
d_call: TRBD1
j_call: TRBJ2-2
v_call: TRBV7-2
cdr3_nt: TGTGCCAGCAGCAGACAGGGGGCGAGGAACACCGGGGAGCTGTTTTTT
cdr3_aa: CASSRQGARNTGELFF

clone_size: -
d_call: -
j_call: TRBJ1-1
v_call: TRBV20-1
cdr3_nt: TGCAGTGCTAGGATGCTGAGGCTCGAGAACACTGAAGCTTTCTTT
cdr3_aa: CSARMLRLENTEAFF